This T cell receptor beta chain was captured by sequencing in a study of response to subunit inactivated influenza vaccine. Findings and caveats of the study: Researchers suggested that each seasonal influenza vaccination recruits few new T cells.

TCRdb redid the calling of the RT-PCR reads with MiXCR, one entry per CDR3 protein. The sample has about 520,000 distinct CDR3 sequences, more than 7% seen once. This clonotype was seen only a few times. Antigen: not known. This specimen was PBMCs from blood, taken less than 30 months after vaccination. The source is a man between 45 and 75 years old who received an inactivated influenza vaccine.

The CDR3: CSARGLAGGLGTDTQYF. The CDR3 DNA follows: TGCAGTGCTAGAGGACTAGCGGGAGGGCTCGGCACAGATACGCAGTATTTT. The V gene is TRBV20-1, the J gene TRBJ2-3, with TRBD2 identical over 14 bases. J lost 1 base, V lost 1 base, and 4 bases had no gene match. Germline V lookup: CDR1 DFQATT, CDR2 SNEGSKA (reference sequence). This CDR3 is 17 amino acids long.